The source of this TCR beta chain is a study of CD8+ T cells in alopecia areata. The wider study: Treatment comprised oral tofacitinib, 5 to 10 mg twice daily, in treated patients. Broader study findings: Possibly as an HLA-related effect, TCR sharing across patients appeared less clear than in mice. The study found that many expanded lesional clones persisted in scalp and blood during tofacitinib.

RNA was extracted and reverse transcribed into cDNA as the sequencing template. Assay used: immunoSEQ multiplex PCR; TCRdb lists only in-frame clones, some missing. The data show roughly 98,000 clones, 50% to 75% seen once. V gave up 3 bases and J gave up 8 bases, with 10 bases separating them. The V gene's germline CDR1 is MGHDK and CDR2 SYGVNS. The CDR3 runs to 12 residues. To note about this clone: The antigen is undetermined.

The treatment denotes: oral pan-JAK inhibitor, 5-10 mg twice daily. Lesional scalp punch biopsies and peripheral blood came from alopecia areata patients. This TCR was recovered from a human donor with alopecia areata. The genes are TRBV25-1 and TRBJ1-1; D is perhaps TRBD1 (5 bases). The specimen was CD8+ T cells sorted from blood, collected at week 4, from a patient treated with tofacitinib. CDR3 sequence reads: CASSDFGTEAFF. CDR3 coding DNA: TGTGCCAGCAGTGATTTCGGGACGGAAGCTTTCTTT.